This T cell receptor beta chain was observed in a study of T cells in localized non-small cell lung cancer. General study results and limits: There was an association of higher blood T cell density with longer overall survival. Appearances in adjacent lung were noted for a median approximately 50 of the top 100 tumor clones. Investigators sequenced only a single tumor region, leaving heterogeneity possible. Adjacent uninvolved lung had the highest clonality, suggesting focused antigen responses.

Generated by immunoSEQ multiplex PCR, the TCRdb table keeps only in-frame clones and is missing some. The data hold around 80,000 clones, with 60% to 85% observed a single time. Germline trimming cut 0 bases from V and 12 bases from J; bases unmatched to any gene: 4. The CDR3 runs to 13 residues. Germline loops: CDR1 MGHRA, CDR2 YSYEKL. Note on this clone: Its antigen remains unknown.

The specimen comprised PBMCs, sampled before any cancer treatment. The sequence came from a man aged 40-75 years with stage II squamous cell lung carcinoma. The chain uses TRBV4-1 and TRBJ2-1; 8 bases line up with TRBD2. DNA for the CDR3: TGCGCCAGCAGCCAAGAACGGGGGGGCCGGCAGTTCTTC. Encoded protein: CASSQERGGRQFF.